A selection of T cell receptor beta chains follows, all from one sample in a study of blood T cell repertoires in COVID-19. TCRdb's table, derived via immunoSEQ multiplex PCR, lists solely in-frame clones and lacks some. There are about 36,000 clones in the sample; about 81% occur only once, and 42% lies in the top ten. Material: peripheral blood. These receptors originate from a human donor in a cohort sampled during active or convalescent COVID-19. The donor label of this sample is uncertain. CDR3s include the opening cysteine and the closing phenylalanine or tryptophan. D genes are given only for firm matches. Clone size is stated in some rows and not others, as once, few, many or a class when expanded.

j_call,clone_size,d_call,v_call,cdr3_nt,cdr3_aa
TRBJ2-6,.,.,TRBV7-7,TGTGCTAGCAGCCCTTTTAGCGGGGCCAACGTCCTGACTTTC,CASSPFSGANVLTF
TRBJ2-5,.,.,TRBV21-1,TGTGCCAGCAGCCCTGCCCACAGGGAAGAAGAGACCCAGTACTTC,CASSPAHREEETQYF
TRBJ2-3,.,.,TRBV5-1,TGCGCCAGCAGCCGAATTCTAGCAAAGCCAGATACGCAGTATTTT,CASSRILAKPDTQYF
TRBJ2-1,few,.,TRBV30,TGTGCCTGGAGTGGCGGGCGCGGCCTCTACAATGAGCAGTTCTTC,CAWSGGRGLYNEQFF
TRBJ2-1,.,TRBD1,TRBV25-1,TGTGCCAGCAGTATACCGCAGGGGGATGAGCAGTTCTTC,CASSIPQGDEQFF
TRBJ1-4,.,.,TRBV5-1,TGCGCCAGCAGCTCTCAAATAGGCAGGGATGAAAAACTGTTTTTT,CASSSQIGRDEKLFF
TRBJ2-5,.,TRBD2,TRBV6-2/TRBV6-3,TGTGCCAGCAATAACTCCGGACGGGGGGGAGAGACCCAGTACTTC,CASNNSGRGGETQYF
TRBJ2-3,.,.,TRBV7-9,TGTGCCAGCAGCTTAGCGGCCGCAGATACGCAGTATTTT,CASSLAAADTQYF
TRBJ2-7,.,TRBD2,TRBV3-1/TRBV3-2,TGTGCCAGCAGCCAAGGACTAGCGGTTTCCTACGAGCAGTACTTC,CASSQGLAVSYEQYF
TRBJ2-7,.,.,TRBV7-8,TGTGCCAGCACGTCAGCCTACGAGCAGTACTTC,CASTSAYEQYF
TRBJ2-1,.,TRBD1,TRBV5-3,TGTGCCAGAAGCCCCTCTTCCGACAGGGGATCCTACAATGAGCAGTTCTTC,CARSPSSDRGSYNEQFF
TRBJ2-1,.,.,TRBV5-5,TGTGCCAGCAGCTTGAGGAGGGCCTCCTACAATGAGCAGTTCTTC,CASSLRRASYNEQFF
TRBJ1-5,.,.,TRBV12-5,TGTGCTAGTGGGAGGGAAGACGGTCAGCCCCAGCATTTT,CASGREDGQPQHF
TRBJ2-1,.,TRBD1,TRBV5-1,TGCGCCAGCAGCTTACAGGGGCAATCCTACAATGAGCAGTTCTTC,CASSLQGQSYNEQFF
TRBJ2-2,.,TRBD2,TRBV7-2,TGTGCCAGCAGCCCCCTCACGACTAGCGTGAACACCGGGGAGCTGTTTTTT,CASSPLTTSVNTGELFF
TRBJ1-1,once,TRBD1,TRBV15,TGTGCCACCAGCAGAGTCAGGACAGGGGTCACTGAAGCTTTCTTT,CATSRVRTGVTEAFF
TRBJ1-3,.,TRBD1,TRBV2,TGTGCCAGCGGACAGGGGGCGTTGAATGGAAACACCATATATTTT,CASGQGALNGNTIYF
TRBJ1-2,few,.,TRBV21-1,TGTGCCAGCCCGCAGGGTCCTCCAGCTAACTATGGCTACACCTTC,CASPQGPPANYGYTF
TRBJ2-7,.,.,TRBV27,TGTGCCAGCAGACAATCCAGCGGGTCCACCTACGAGCAGTACTTC,CASRQSSGSTYEQYF
TRBJ1-3,.,TRBD1,TRBV6-1,TGTGCCAGCAGTGAATCATTGACAGGGCGAAACACCATATATTTT,CASSESLTGRNTIYF
TRBJ2-7,.,.,TRBV21-1,TGTGCCAGCAGCACCCAGGGCTTCTACGAGCAGTACTTC,CASSTQGFYEQYF
TRBJ2-2,.,.,TRBV24-1,TGTGCCACCAGTGTCCCGACCGGGGAGCTGTTTTTT,CATSVPTGELFF
TRBJ2-1,.,TRBD2,TRBV5-1,TGCGCCAGCCGAGTGTCCCTAGCGGCCTACAATGAGCAGTTCTTC,CASRVSLAAYNEQFF
TRBJ2-2,medium-sized,TRBD1,TRBV5-1,TGCGCCAGCAGCTTGGGCCACCGGGACAGCAACACCGGGGAGCTGTTTTTT,CASSLGHRDSNTGELFF